This T cell receptor beta chain stems from a study of T cells in Graves' hyperthyroidism and ophthalmopathy. RNA transcripts were the template for amplifying TCR beta CDR3 regions. The HTBI set primed first-round TCR CDR3 RT-PCR. TCRdb analysed the multiplex PCR reads with MiXCR anew, one entry per CDR3 protein. In the table there are around 340,000 distinct CDR3 sequences, over 15% of which are singletons. Clinical symptoms, serum thyroxine and TRAb, thyroid ultrasound and orbital computed tomography together formed the diagnostic basis. There are many counts of this clonotype. Looked up from germline, CDR1 is MDHEN and CDR2 is SYDVKM. The CDR3 runs 14 residues. The ends lost 5 bases at V and 2 bases at J; junction bases unmatched: 4.

The genes are TRBV28 and TRBJ2-5; 8 bases map to TRBD1. The receptor was derived from a woman aged 40 to 49 with Graves' ophthalmopathy. Input material: blood. The CDR3 DNA follows: TGTGCCAGCAGTGCCTACAGGGGGCAAGAGACCCAGTACTTC. Translation gives CASSAYRGQETQYF.